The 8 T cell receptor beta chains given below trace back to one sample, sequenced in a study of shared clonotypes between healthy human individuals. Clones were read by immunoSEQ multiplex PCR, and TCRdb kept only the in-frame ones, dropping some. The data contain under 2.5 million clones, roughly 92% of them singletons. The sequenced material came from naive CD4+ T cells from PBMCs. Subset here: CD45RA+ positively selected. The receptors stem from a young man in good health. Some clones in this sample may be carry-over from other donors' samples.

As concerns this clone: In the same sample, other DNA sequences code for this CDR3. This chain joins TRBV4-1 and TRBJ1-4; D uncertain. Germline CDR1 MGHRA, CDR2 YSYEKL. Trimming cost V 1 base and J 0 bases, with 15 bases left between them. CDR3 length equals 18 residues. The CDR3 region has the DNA TGCGCCAGCAGCCAAGTAGTTTACTTGGTAGCAACTAATGAAAAACTGTTTTTT. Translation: CASSQVVYLVATNEKLFF.

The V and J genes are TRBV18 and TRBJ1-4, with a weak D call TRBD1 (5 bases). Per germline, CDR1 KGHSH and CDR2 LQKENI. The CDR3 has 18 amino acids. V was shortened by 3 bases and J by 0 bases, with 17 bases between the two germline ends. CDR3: CASSPSGGILTTNEKLFF. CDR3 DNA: TGTGCCAGCTCACCTTCGGGGGGGATCCTCACAACTAATGAAAAACTGTTTTTT. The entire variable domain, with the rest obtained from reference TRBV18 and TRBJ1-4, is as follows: NAGVMQNPRHLVRRRGQEARLRCSPMKGHSHVYWYRQLPEEGLKFMVYLQKENIIDESGMPKERFSAEFPKEGPSILRIQQVVRGDSAAYFCASSPSGGILTTNEKLFFGSGTQLSVL.

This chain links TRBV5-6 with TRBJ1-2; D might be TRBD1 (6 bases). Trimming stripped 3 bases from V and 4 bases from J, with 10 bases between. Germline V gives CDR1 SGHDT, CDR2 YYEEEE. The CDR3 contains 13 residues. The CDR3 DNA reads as TGTGCCAGCAGCTACAACAGGGCCTATGGCTACACCTTC. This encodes CASSYNRAYGYTF.

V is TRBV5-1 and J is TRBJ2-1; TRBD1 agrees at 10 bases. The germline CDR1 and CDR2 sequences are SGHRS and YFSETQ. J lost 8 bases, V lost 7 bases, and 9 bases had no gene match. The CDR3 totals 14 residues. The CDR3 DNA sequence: TGCGCCAGCCAGCGGACAGGGGGGTCCGATGAGCAGTTCTTC. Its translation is CASQRTGGSDEQFF.

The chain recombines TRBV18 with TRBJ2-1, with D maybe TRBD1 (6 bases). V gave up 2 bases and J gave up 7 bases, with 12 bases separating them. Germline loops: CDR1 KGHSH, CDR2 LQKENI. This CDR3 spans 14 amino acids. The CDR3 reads CASSPTPGENEQFF. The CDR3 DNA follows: TGTGCCAGCTCACCAACTCCAGGGGAGAATGAGCAGTTCTTC.

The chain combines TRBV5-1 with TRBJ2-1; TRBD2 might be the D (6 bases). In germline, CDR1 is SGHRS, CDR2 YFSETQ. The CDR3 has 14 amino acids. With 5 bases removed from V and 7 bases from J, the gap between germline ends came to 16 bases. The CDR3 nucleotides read TGCGCCAGCAGGACCGGGACTGGGGTGAATGAGCAGTTCTTC. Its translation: CASRTGTGVNEQFF.

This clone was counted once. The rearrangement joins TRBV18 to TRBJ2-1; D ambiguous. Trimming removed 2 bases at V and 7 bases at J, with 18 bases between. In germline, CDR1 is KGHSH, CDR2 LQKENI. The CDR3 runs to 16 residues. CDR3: CASSPGQLGWGNEQFF. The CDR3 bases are TGTGCCAGCTCACCAGGGCAGCTCGGTTGGGGAAATGAGCAGTTCTTC.

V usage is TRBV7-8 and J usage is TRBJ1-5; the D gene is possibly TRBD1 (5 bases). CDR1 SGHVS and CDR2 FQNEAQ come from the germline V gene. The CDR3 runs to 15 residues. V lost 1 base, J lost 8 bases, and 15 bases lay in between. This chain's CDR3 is CASSLGSGLEEPQHF. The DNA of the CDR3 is TGTGCCAGCAGCTTAGGTTCAGGGTTAGAGGAGCCCCAGCATTTT.